The count of the clone carrying this T cell receptor (beta chain) is one. This sample is drawn from a study of naive CD8 T cells in extremely preterm neonates. Background on the study: Abstract and methods disagree on adult ages: 25-50 versus 20-50 years.

The CDR3 runs 14 residues. In germline, CDR1 is SGHTA, CDR2 FQGTGA. V trimming: 5 bases; J trimming: 6 bases; junction bases outside the gene matches: 6. Sequencing was performed with immunoSEQ multiplex PCR; in TCRdb, only in-frame clones are kept and a portion is missing. The sample consists of about 5,900 clones, 95% to 98% of them appearing once. The material sequenced was naive CD8+ T cells from blood. The TCR sequence derives from a human donor in good health. The chain employs TRBV7-3 and TRBJ2-1, with TRBD1 matching over 8 bases. In DNA form, the CDR3 reads TGTGCCAGCAGCCCGACAGGGGCGTCCAATGAGCAGTTCTTC. It codes for CASSPTGASNEQFF. Based on the CDR3 plus reference TRBV7-3 and TRBJ2-1, the full variable domain is GAGVSQTPSNKVTEKGKYVELRCDPISGHTALYWYRQSLGQGPEFLIYFQGTGAADDSGLPNDRFFAVRPEGSVSTLKIQRTERGDSAVYLCASSPTGASNEQFFGPGTRLTVL.